The present entry profiles one T cell receptor (beta chain) with its context. Per the germline V gene, CDR1 is GTSNPN and CDR2 is SVGIG (reference sequence). The CDR3 is made up of 12 amino acids. V gave up 0 bases and J gave up 10 bases, with 13 bases separating them. The time point denotes: pretreatment peripheral blood. Urothelial carcinoma, locally advanced or metastatic, affected the patients. These data belong to a study of PD-L1 blockade in urothelial cancer. Study details: The patients had undergone anywhere from 0 to 3 prior chemotherapy regimens. Timepoints chosen for blood analysis were 3 weeks (second dose) and 6 weeks after treatment start. When blood samples were assessed, the median T cell count was around 150,000.

Profiling relied on immunoSEQ multiplex PCR, and the TCRdb table lists in-frame clones only, not all of them. The table lists roughly 16,000 clones, about nine tenths of them singletons. The source is a man between 65 and 79 years old with urothelial cancer. The sample in question was PBMCs, obtained around atezolizumab (anti-PD-L1) treatment. The gene calls are TRBV30 and TRBJ2-7, with D possibly matching TRBD1 (5 bases). The CDR3 sequence is CAWSVQDFPQYF. CDR3 sequence (DNA): TGTGCCTGGAGTGTACAGGATTTCCCACAGTACTTC.